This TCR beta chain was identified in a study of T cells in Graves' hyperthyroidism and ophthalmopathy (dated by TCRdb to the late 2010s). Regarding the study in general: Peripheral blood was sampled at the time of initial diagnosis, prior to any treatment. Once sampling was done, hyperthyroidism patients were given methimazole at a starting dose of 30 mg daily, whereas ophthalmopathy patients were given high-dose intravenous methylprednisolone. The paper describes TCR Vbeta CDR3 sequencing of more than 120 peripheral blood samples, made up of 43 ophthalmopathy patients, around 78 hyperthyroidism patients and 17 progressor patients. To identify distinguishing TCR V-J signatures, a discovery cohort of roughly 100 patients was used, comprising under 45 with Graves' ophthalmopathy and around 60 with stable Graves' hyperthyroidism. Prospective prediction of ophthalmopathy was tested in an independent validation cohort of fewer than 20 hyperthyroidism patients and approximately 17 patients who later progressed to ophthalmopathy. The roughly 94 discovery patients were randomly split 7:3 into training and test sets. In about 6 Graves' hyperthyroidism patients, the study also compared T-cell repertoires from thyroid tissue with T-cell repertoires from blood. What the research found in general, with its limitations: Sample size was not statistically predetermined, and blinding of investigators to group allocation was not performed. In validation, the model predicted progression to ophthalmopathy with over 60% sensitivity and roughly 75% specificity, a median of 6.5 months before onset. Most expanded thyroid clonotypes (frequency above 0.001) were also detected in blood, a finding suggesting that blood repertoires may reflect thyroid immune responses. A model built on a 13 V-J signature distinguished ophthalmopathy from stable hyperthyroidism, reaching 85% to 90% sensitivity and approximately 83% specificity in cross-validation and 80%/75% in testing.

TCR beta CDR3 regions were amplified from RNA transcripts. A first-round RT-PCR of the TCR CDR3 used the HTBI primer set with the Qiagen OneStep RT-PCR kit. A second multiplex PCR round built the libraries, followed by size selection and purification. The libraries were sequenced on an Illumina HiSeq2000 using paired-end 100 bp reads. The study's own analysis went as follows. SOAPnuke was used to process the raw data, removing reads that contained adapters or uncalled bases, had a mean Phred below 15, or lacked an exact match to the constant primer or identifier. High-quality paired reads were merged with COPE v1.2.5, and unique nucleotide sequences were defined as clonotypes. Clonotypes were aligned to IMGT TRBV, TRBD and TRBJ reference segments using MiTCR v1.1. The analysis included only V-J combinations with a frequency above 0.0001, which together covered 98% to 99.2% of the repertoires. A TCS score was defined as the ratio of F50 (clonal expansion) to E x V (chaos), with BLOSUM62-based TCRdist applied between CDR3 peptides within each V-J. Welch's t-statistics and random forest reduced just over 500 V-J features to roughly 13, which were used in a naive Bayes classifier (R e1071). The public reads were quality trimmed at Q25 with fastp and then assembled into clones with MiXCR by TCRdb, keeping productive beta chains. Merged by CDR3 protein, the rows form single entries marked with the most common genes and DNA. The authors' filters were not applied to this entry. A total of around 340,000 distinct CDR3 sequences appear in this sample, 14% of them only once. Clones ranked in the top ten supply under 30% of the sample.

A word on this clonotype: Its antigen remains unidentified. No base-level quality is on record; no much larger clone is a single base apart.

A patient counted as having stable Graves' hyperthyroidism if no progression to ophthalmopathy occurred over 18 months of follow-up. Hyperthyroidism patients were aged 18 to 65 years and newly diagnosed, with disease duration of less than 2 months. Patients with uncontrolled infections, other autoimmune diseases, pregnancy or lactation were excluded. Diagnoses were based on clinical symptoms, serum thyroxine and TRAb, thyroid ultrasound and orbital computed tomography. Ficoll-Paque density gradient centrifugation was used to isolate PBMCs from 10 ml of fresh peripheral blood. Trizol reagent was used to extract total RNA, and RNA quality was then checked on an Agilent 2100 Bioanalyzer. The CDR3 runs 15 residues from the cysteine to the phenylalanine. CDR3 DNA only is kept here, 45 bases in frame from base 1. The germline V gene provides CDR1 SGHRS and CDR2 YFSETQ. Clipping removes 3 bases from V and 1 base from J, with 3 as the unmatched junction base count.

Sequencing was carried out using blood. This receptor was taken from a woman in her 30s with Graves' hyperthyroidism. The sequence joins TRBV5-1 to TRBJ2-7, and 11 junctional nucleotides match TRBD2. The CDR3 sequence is CASSYLAGGSYEQYF. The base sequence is TGCGCCAGCAGCTACTTAGCGGGAGGGTCCTACGAGCAGTACTTC.